This passage covers 5 T cell receptor beta chains from one sample sequenced in a study of regulatory T cells in long-lasting Graves disease. Assembly of TCR beta libraries relied on iRepertoire HTBI primers together with Arm-PCR of CDR3 regions. Each CDR3 protein gets one entry after TCRdb re-called the multiplex PCR reads with MiXCR. The table shows about 420,000 distinct CDR3 sequences, with roughly 17% occurring only once. As for time point: newly diagnosed GD, antithyroid drugs for less than 3 months. The TCR library was made from RNA extracted from PBMCs. The same specimen was also included in a second study, on T cells in Graves' hyperthyroidism and ophthalmopathy.

The source was peripheral blood mononuclear cells (PBMCs), collected at new diagnosis, from a patient treated with antithyroid drugs. The receptors were gathered from a woman aged 18-35 years with Graves disease.

This clonotype was picked up many times. This chain links TRBV20-1 with TRBJ2-3, with D uncertain. This CDR3 comprises 15 residues. Looked up from germline, CDR1 is DFQATT and CDR2 is SNEGSKA (reference sequence). Trimming left V 4 bases short and J 2 bases short, with 16 bases between. This chain's CDR3 is CSATSHIGSTDTQYF. The CDR3 coding sequence is TGCAGTGCTACGTCCCATATCGGGTCCACAGATACGCAGTATTTT.

This clonotype was counted between two and nine times. The V call is TRBV28, the J call TRBJ1-2; a weak D match, TRBD1 (6 bases). This CDR3 region has 12 residues. The V end was cut by 8 bases, the J end by 6 bases, with 13 bases between. From germline, CDR1 is MDHEN and CDR2 SYDVKM. CDR3 nucleotides: TGTGCCAGCGGGGAGTACAGGGATGGCTACACCTTC. Its translation is CASGEYRDGYTF.

In this sample, this clonotype turned up many times. This rearrangement joins TRBV28 to TRBJ1-2, with D possibly matching TRBD1 (6 bases). The germline gives CDR1 MDHEN, CDR2 SYDVKM. CDR3 size: 14 residues. V was clipped by 3 bases and J by 7 bases, with 15 bases between them. In DNA form, the CDR3 reads TGTGCCAGCAGTTTCGGGGGGGGCAGCAGTGGCTACACCTTC. It codes for CASSFGGGSSGYTF.

This clonotype was seen a handful of times. The chain has TRBV7-2 and TRBJ2-1; unclear D gene. The V end was cut by 5 bases, the J end by 10 bases, with 21 bases between. The CDR3 is 15 amino acids. Germline V gene sequence: CDR1 SGHTA, CDR2 FQGNSA. Here the CDR3 DNA reads TGTGCCAGCAGCCACTACCGGGTGAACCTGCGGGAGCAGTTCTTC. This translates into CASSHYRVNLREQFF. Using reference TRBV7-2 and TRBJ2-1 for the parts outside the CDR3, the full variable domain is GAGVSQSPSNKVTEKGKDVELRCDPISGHTALYWYRQSLGQGLEFLIYFQGNSAPDKSGLPSDRFSAERTGGSVSTLTIQRTQQEDSAVYLCASSHYRVNLREQFFGPGTRLTVL.

Many counts were recorded for this clonotype. The chain has TRBV29-1 and TRBJ1-6; 8 positions match TRBD1. The CDR3 runs to 13 residues. Germline V gene lookup returns CDR1 SQVTM and CDR2 ANQGSEA. After removal of 4 bases from V and 7 bases from J, the junction contained 3 bases not matched to a gene. The CDR3 DNA reads TGCAGCGTTGGACAGGGGCCCAATTCACCCCTCCACTTT. This translates into CSVGQGPNSPLHF.